This entry features one T cell receptor beta chain sequence. Authors' analysis steps: Nucleated cell number was recorded as an estimate derived from reference gene primer amplification. The protocol was immunoSEQ multiplex PCR, while the TCRdb copy is restricted to in-frame clones and leaves out a portion. V and J calls and clone size are as listed in that table; D and trimming were resolved from the DNA. This table holds some 150,000 clones, about 92% found once. This sample was taken from a study of blood T cell repertoires in COVID-19. Study-level background: The United States, Italy and Spain supplied acute and convalescent COVID-19 samples. PBMCs, B-cell-depleted T cells, or T cells provided the cDNA or gDNA that made up the material.

With V trimmed by 6 bases and J by 0 bases, 4 bases remained unmatched. Germline V gene sequence: CDR1 SNHLY, CDR2 FYNNEI. The CDR3 runs to 15 residues. The chain joins TRBV2 to TRBJ1-1; 10 bases fit TRBD1. The receptor was isolated from a human donor in a cohort sampled during active COVID-19. Material for sequencing was peripheral blood. The CDR3 nucleotides read TGTGCCAGCAGCCCGGGACAGGGGATGAACACTGAAGCTTTCTTT. It specifies CASSPGQGMNTEAFF.